This TCR beta chain is from a study of identical twins. TCRdb processed the 5' RACE reads anew with MiXCR; each CDR3 protein has one entry. The table includes about 570,000 distinct CDR3 sequences, 9.6% detected once. The germline V gene encodes CDR1 SGHDT and CDR2 YYEEEE. The CDR3 runs 17 residues. Trimming took 2 bases from V and 1 from J; bases not matched to a gene: 8. This clonotype turned up a few times. These data were also filed under a second study, of yellow fever vaccine responses in identical twins.

The source of this sequence is a woman between 18 and 29 years old in good health. The chain has TRBV5-6 and TRBJ2-1; 8 bases align to TRBD1. Sequenced sample: PBMCs. The DNA for the CDR3 is TGTGCCAGCAGCTTACCCGACAGGGGAAGGTCCTACAATGAGCAGTTCTTC. This codes for CASSLPDRGRSYNEQFF.